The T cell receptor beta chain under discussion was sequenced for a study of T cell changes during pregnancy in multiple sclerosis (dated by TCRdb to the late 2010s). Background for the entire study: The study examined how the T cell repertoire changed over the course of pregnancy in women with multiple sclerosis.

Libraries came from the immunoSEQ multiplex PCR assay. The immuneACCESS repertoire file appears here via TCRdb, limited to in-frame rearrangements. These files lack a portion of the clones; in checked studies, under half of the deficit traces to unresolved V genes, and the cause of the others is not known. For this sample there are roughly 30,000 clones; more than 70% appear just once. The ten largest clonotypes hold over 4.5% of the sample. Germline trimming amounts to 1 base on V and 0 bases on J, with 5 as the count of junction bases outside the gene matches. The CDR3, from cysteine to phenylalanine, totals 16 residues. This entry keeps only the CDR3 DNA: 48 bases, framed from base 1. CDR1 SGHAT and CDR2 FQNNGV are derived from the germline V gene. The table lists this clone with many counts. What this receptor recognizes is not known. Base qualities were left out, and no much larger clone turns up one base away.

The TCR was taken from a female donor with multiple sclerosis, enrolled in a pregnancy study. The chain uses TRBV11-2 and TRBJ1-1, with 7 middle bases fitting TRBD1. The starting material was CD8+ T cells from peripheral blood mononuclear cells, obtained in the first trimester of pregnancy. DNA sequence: TGTGCCAGCAGCTTAGGCCCGACAGGGCTGAACACTGAAGCTTTCTTT. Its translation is CASSLGPTGLNTEAFF.